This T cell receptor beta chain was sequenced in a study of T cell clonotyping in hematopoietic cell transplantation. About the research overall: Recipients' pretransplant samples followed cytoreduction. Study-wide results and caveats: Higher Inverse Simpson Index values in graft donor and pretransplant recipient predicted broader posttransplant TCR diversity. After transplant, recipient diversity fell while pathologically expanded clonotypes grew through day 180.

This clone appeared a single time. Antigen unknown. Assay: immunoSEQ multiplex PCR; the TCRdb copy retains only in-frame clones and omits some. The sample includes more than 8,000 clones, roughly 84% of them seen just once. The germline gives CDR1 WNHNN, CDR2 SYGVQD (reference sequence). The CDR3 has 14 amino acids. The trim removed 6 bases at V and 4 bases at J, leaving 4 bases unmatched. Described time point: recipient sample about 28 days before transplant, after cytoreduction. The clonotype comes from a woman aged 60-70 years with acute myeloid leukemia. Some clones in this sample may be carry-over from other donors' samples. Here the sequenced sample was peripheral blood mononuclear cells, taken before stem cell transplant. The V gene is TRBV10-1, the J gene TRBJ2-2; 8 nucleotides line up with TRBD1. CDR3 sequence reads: CASRTGDSTGELFF. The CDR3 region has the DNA TGCGCCAGCAGGACAGGGGACAGCACCGGGGAGCTGTTTTTT.